Below, 27 T cell receptor beta chains from the same sample are listed, as sequenced in a study of T cell responses to AZD1222 COVID-19 vaccine. Clones were read by immunoSEQ multiplex PCR, and TCRdb kept only the in-frame ones, dropping some. The sample consists of more than 80,000 clones, around 90% of them appearing once. This specimen was peripheral blood, taken 28 days after the second AZD1222 dose. The receptors were gathered from an adult who received the AZD1222 COVID-19 vaccine.

This clone occurred once. The CDR3 sequence: CASSDRGTDTQYF. Written as DNA, the CDR3 is TGTGCCAGCAGCGACAGGGGCACAGATACGCAGTATTTT. The rearrangement joins TRBV5-4 to TRBJ2-3; 7 bases agree with TRBD1. V shed 4 bases, J shed 1 base, and the junction held 0 bases outside the gene matches. Germline values: CDR1 SGHNT, CDR2 YYREEE (reference sequence). The CDR3 is 13 residues long.

The chain couples TRBV9 to TRBJ1-1, with 7 bases fitting TRBD1. Germline-derived CDR1 and CDR2 are SGDLS and YYNGEE. Losses at the gene ends were 3 bases for V and 0 bases for J; bases not matched to a gene: 11. CDR3 length: 17 amino acids. The CDR3 spells CASSAFYATGMNTEAFF. The CDR3 nucleotides are TGTGCCAGCAGCGCCTTCTACGCGACAGGGATGAACACTGAAGCTTTCTTT.

The chain links TRBV7-9 to TRBJ2-1; D ambiguous. V lost 5 bases and J 4 bases, leaving 6 bases between the germline ends. The CDR3 is 12 amino acids. CDR1 is SEHNR and CDR2 is FQNEAQ in the germline V gene (reference sequence). CDR3 in DNA: TGTGCCAGCAGCCGAAAGTACAATGAGCAGTTCTTC. Protein: CASSRKYNEQFF.

A remark on this clone: At one boundary the junction diverges from the germline segment, which might be a read error. The same CDR3 also results from other DNA sequences found in this sample. The rearrangement joins TRBV2 to TRBJ2-7; D may be TRBD1 (6 bases). The germline V gene has CDR1 SNHLY and CDR2 FYNNEI. This CDR3 has 13 amino acids. CDR3 coding DNA: TGTGCCAGCAGGGGGACAAACTCCTACGAACAGTACTTC. This gives the protein CASRGTNSYEQYF.

This clone was found a few times. The chain has TRBV18 and TRBJ2-3; 7 bases are shared with TRBD1. Germline values: CDR1 KGHSH, CDR2 LQKENI. V was clipped by 3 bases and J by 3 bases; unmatched bases: 12. This CDR3 has 17 amino acids. CDR3 sequence: CASSPRKATGQTDTQYF. DNA of the CDR3: TGTGCCAGCTCACCCCGGAAAGCGACAGGGCAGACAGATACGCAGTATTTT.

The chain joins TRBV12-3 or TRBV12-4 to TRBJ1-1, with D hard to call. The length of the CDR3 is 13 residues. V shed 2 bases and J shed 2 bases, with 6 bases lying between them. The CDR3 sequence: CASSLTSNTEAFF. The DNA of the CDR3 is TGTGCCAGCAGTTTAACCAGCAACACTGAAGCTTTCTTT.

V and J are TRBV3-1 (or the pseudogene TRBV3-2) and TRBJ1-6; D gene unclear. Looked up from germline, CDR1 is LGHDT and CDR2 is YNNKEL (reference sequence). Trimming took 7 bases from V and 9 from J, leaving 22 bases between them. The CDR3 is 16 residues long. The CDR3 sequence: CASKTGLGVTSSPLHF. The CDR3 DNA sequence: TGTGCCAGCAAAACCGGGCTTGGCGTTACGAGTTCACCCCTCCACTTT.

The rearrangement uses TRBV6-1 and TRBJ1-5; no reliable D call. The CDR3 runs to 11 residues. Trimming removed 1 base at V and 16 bases at J, with 11 bases between. Germline CDR1 reads MNHNS; CDR2 reads SASEGT. The CDR3: CASSEGLTSHF. The CDR3 coding sequence is TGTGCCAGCAGTGAAGGTCTAACGTCCCATTTT.

The chain has TRBV6-5 and TRBJ1-3; D gene unclear. V was cut by 6 bases and J by 0 bases, with 6 bases left in between. The germline V gene has CDR1 MNHEY and CDR2 SVGAGI. The CDR3 extends over 13 amino acids. The CDR3 protein is CASRPVSGNTIYF. The CDR3 bases are TGTGCCAGCAGGCCCGTCTCTGGAAACACCATATATTTT.

The chain joins TRBV30 to TRBJ1-2, with unresolved D. V lost 0 bases, J lost 4 bases, and 9 bases lay in between. CDR1 and CDR2 from the germline V gene are GTSNPN and SVGIG (reference sequence). The CDR3 spans 13 residues. CDR3 sequence: CAWSVKAGYGYTF. CDR3 nucleotide sequence: TGTGCCTGGAGTGTCAAGGCAGGCTATGGCTACACCTTC.

The chain links TRBV20-1 to TRBJ1-2; D remains unclear. V was shortened by 6 bases and J by 7 bases, with 9 bases between the two germline ends. Germline V CDR1 and CDR2: DFQATT, SNEGSKA (reference sequence). The CDR3 runs 10 residues. The CDR3 sequence is CSASLSGYTF. The CDR3 region has the DNA TGCAGTGCAAGCCTAAGTGGCTACACCTTC.

The rearrangement joins TRBV7-2 to TRBJ2-6; TRBD1 might be the D (5 bases). This CDR3 region has 18 residues. Germline V gene sequence: CDR1 SGHTA, CDR2 FQGNSA. The ends were cut back, 3 bases at V and 4 bases at J, with 19 bases in the middle. This CDR3 reads CASSFSPPRVQGANVLTF. The DNA of the CDR3 is TGTGCCAGCAGCTTCTCCCCACCCAGGGTGCAGGGGGCCAACGTCCTGACTTTC.

This chain uses TRBV11-3 with TRBJ1-2; D remains ambiguous. CDR1 is SGHNT, CDR2 YENEEA, per germline. This CDR3 is 15 amino acids long. V was shortened by 1 base and J by 4 bases, with 13 bases between the two germline ends. The CDR3 DNA is TGTGCCAGCAGCTTAGGGGAAGCGCCCCCCTATGGCTACACCTTC. As protein: CASSLGEAPPYGYTF. The whole variable domain, filled in from reference TRBV11-3 and TRBJ1-2, reads EAGVVQSPRYKIIEKKQPVAFWCNPISGHNTLYWYLQNLGQGPELLIRYENEEAVDDSQLPKDRFSAERLKGVDSTLKIQPAELGDSAVYLCASSLGEAPPYGYTFGSGTRLTVV.

This rearrangement joins TRBV9 to TRBJ1-3, with a weak D call TRBD1 (5 bases). Germline CDR1 SGDLS, CDR2 YYNGEE. V was trimmed by 3 bases and J by 0 bases, leaving 7 bases between them. The CDR3 totals 14 residues. The CDR3 region has the DNA TGTGCCAGCAGCGGAGGGACCTCTGGAAACACCATATATTTT. This sequence encodes CASSGGTSGNTIYF.

The chain joins TRBV7-2 to TRBJ1-3, with no clear D. Germline V lookup: CDR1 SGHTA, CDR2 FQGNSA. V shed 1 base and J shed 0 bases, with 10 bases lying between them. The CDR3 has 16 residues. CDR3 region: CASSLVGSYSGNTIYF. The CDR3 DNA is TGTGCCAGCAGCTTAGTGGGGTCGTACTCTGGAAACACCATATATTTT.

The chain couples TRBV2 to TRBJ2-5; 7 bases line up with TRBD2. This CDR3 is built from 13 residues. Germline V lookup: CDR1 SNHLY, CDR2 FYNNEI. The J segment lost 5 bases and the V segment lost 6 bases, leaving 6 bases of the junction unmatched. The CDR3 loop is CASRATSSETQYF. CDR3 nucleotides: TGTGCCAGCAGGGCGACTAGCAGTGAGACCCAGTACTTC.

V and J are TRBV11-3 and TRBJ2-3; 7 bases agree with TRBD1. V lost 0 bases, J lost 4 bases, and 13 bases stayed unmatched. The CDR3 length is 18 residues. Germline V lookup: CDR1 SGHNT, CDR2 YENEEA. The CDR3 sequence is CASSLDPLRQGLADTQYF. The CDR3 DNA is TGTGCCAGCAGCTTAGATCCCCTCCGACAGGGCCTCGCAGATACGCAGTATTTT.

The chain couples TRBV18 to TRBJ2-5, with a weak D call TRBD2 (6 bases). The CDR3 totals 15 residues. Deletions cut 4 bases from V and 4 bases from J, with 16 bases between. CDR1 KGHSH and CDR2 LQKENI come from the germline V gene. The CDR3 DNA follows: TGTGCCAGCTCACAAGGGACTGCCCTGGGAGAGACCCAGTACTTC. This sequence encodes CASSQGTALGETQYF.

The J gene is TRBJ1-5, the V gene TRBV6-2 or TRBV6-3; unclear D gene. Trimming left V 4 bases short and J 5 bases short, with 12 bases between. Germline values: CDR1 MNHEY, CDR2 SVGEGT. CDR3 length equals 14 residues. Here the CDR3 DNA reads TGTGCCAGCAGTTTGGAGACCGGTCATCAGCCCCAGCATTTT. Translating it yields CASSLETGHQPQHF.

V usage is TRBV11-2 and J usage is TRBJ2-7, with unresolved D. The ends were cut back, 1 base at V and 6 bases at J, with 10 bases in the middle. The CDR3 covers 13 residues. The germline V gene has CDR1 SGHAT and CDR2 FQNNGV. Here the CDR3 DNA reads TGTGCCAGCAGCTTAGCTGGGCCCGGCGAGCAGTACTTC. This translates into CASSLAGPGEQYF.

The gene calls are TRBV27 and TRBJ1-1, with unresolved D. The germline V gene encodes CDR1 MNHEY and CDR2 SMNVEV (reference sequence). The germline V and J ends were trimmed by 3 bases and 3 bases, with 14 bases remaining between them. The CDR3 totals 15 residues. The CDR3 loop reads CASSFGRLSHTEAFF. Here the CDR3 DNA reads TGTGCCAGCAGTTTTGGCAGGCTATCTCACACTGAAGCTTTCTTT.

This chain joins TRBV9 and TRBJ2-7, with TRBD2 matching over 10 bases. The V gene's germline CDR1 is SGDLS and CDR2 YYNGEE. Losses at the gene ends were 4 bases for V and 5 bases for J; bases not matched to a gene: 9. This CDR3 has 15 residues. The CDR3 nucleotides read TGTGCCAGCAGCCCCCAGCGGGGGGGCTTTAACGAGCAGTACTTC. As protein: CASSPQRGGFNEQYF.

The chain has TRBV9 and TRBJ1-3; D might be TRBD1 (5 bases). Looked up from germline, CDR1 is SGDLS and CDR2 is YYNGEE. V lost 4 bases and J lost 4, with 15 bases in between. The CDR3 loop spans 15 amino acids. Here the CDR3 reads CASSPTSGGGNTIYF. The CDR3 region has the DNA TGTGCCAGCAGCCCGACGTCGGGGGGGGGAAACACCATATATTTT.

The chain links TRBV6-1 to TRBJ1-5, with a possible D match to TRBD1 (5 bases). The germline V gene encodes CDR1 MNHNS and CDR2 SASEGT. V was shortened by 1 base and J by 4 bases, with 14 bases between the two germline ends. CDR3 length equals 16 residues. The CDR3 protein is CASSEVVQGPNQPQHF. The CDR3 DNA is TGTGCCAGCAGTGAAGTTGTGCAGGGACCGAATCAGCCCCAGCATTTT.

This rearrangement joins TRBV5-6 to TRBJ1-2, with no clear D. Germline V gives CDR1 SGHDT, CDR2 YYEEEE. The CDR3 is 16 amino acids. The germline V and J ends were trimmed by 0 bases and 4 bases, with 16 bases remaining between them. The CDR3 loop reads CASSLALGRIRYGYTF. The CDR3, as DNA: TGTGCCAGCAGCTTGGCCTTGGGCAGGATCCGCTATGGCTACACCTTC.

The chain recombines TRBV5-5 with TRBJ1-1; no firm D call. The germline gives CDR1 SGHKS, CDR2 YYEKEE (reference sequence). V lost 3 bases and J lost 8, with 11 bases in between. CDR3 length: 12 residues. CDR3 loop: CASSSPVGEAFF. CDR3 in DNA: TGTGCCAGCAGCTCCCCGGTAGGCGAAGCTTTCTTT.

The chain employs TRBV11-3 and TRBJ1-5, with TRBD1 identical over 8 bases. Germline CDR1 reads SGHNT; CDR2 reads YENEEA. The CDR3 length is 17 residues. V trimming: 6 bases; J trimming: 3 bases; junction bases outside the gene matches: 13. The CDR3 loop is CASRPPGDRTTNQPQHF. The CDR3 coding sequence is TGTGCCAGCAGACCCCCCGGGGACAGGACCACCAATCAGCCCCAGCATTTT.